The sequence of this T cell receptor (beta chain) was determined in a study of spatial heterogeneity in lung cancer. Turning to the study itself: A module score for T cells, taken from matched bulk RNA-seq, correlated strongly with TCR transcript counts in tumor regions. General observations from the study: Tumoral mutation counts were tracked by counts of expanded intratumoral alpha and beta TCRs.

TCRdb re-called the 5' RACE reads with MiXCR, one entry per CDR3 protein. The repertoire holds 20,000 to 25,000 distinct CDR3 sequences, about 4.9% seen once, with more than 8.5% in the top ten. This clonotype showed up many times. Its specificity is unknown. V gave up 0 bases and J gave up 5 bases, with 5 bases separating them. CDR3 size: 13 residues. Per the germline V gene, CDR1 is SGHDN and CDR2 is FVKESK. Time point indicated: sample taken at primary tumor resection. This TCR was recovered from a male donor with early-stage non-small cell lung cancer. The chain recombines TRBV14 with TRBJ1-5; D unclear. This sample comprised lung tumor tissue, obtained at surgery. CDR3 DNA sequence: TGTGCCAGCAGCCAAGACTGGGATCAGCCCCAGCATTTT. Amino acid sequence: CASSQDWDQPQHF.